This T cell receptor beta chain was observed in a study of T cell clonality in common variable immunodeficiency. Study findings and constraints: Fewer deletions and N-nucleotide insertions were reportedly seen in common variable immunodeficiency TCR beta sequences. Compared with controls, CVID subjects had fewer shared TCRbeta clones.

A few counts support this clone. The target antigen is unknown. Sequenced by immunoSEQ multiplex PCR; TCRdb stores in-frame clones only, minus some. Observed in the sample are 40,000 to 50,000 clones, none of them singletons. Of CVID subjects, 15 were female and around 27 male, mean age approximately 40. Most patients and controls had Caucasian heritage. The specimen sequenced was peripheral blood mononuclear cells. The origin of this receptor is a human donor with common variable immunodeficiency.

CDR3 in amino acids: CASSLDGGRAAEQYF. Partial CDR3 DNA: TGCGCCAGCAGCTTGGATGGCGGGAGGGCCGCCGAG. The chain employs TRBV5-1 and TRBJ2-7, with 9 bases aligning to TRBD2. With the read ending 3 residues before the CDR3 end, the germline J gene is used to fill in that end. The trim removed 0 bases at V and 6 bases at J, leaving 7 bases unmatched. The CDR3 extends over 15 amino acids. Germline V CDR1 and CDR2: SGHRS, YFSETQ.